This T cell receptor (beta chain) appears in the sequencing data of a study of shared clonotypes between healthy human individuals. Turning to the study itself: In total, the donors were a couple of women and a few men aged 18 to 49.

CDR3 length: 14 residues. Germline values: CDR1 MNHEY, CDR2 SMNVEV (reference sequence). Trimming shortened V by 2 bases and J by 0 bases, and 7 bases separated the two germline ends. The repertoire was sequenced with immunoSEQ multiplex PCR; TCRdb's copy has only in-frame clones and lacks some. The sample gives about 2 million clones, approximately 95% of which show up once; approximately 1.2% is in the top ten. Naive CD8 cells were CD45RO-negative, positively selected for CCR7, excluding terminally differentiated effector memory CD45RA+ cells. The chain combines TRBV27 with TRBJ1-2; no clear D. The sequenced sample consisted of naive CD8+ T cells sorted from blood. The TCR comes from a man aged 18 to 35 in good health. CDR3 sequence reads: CASSLVGPNYGYTF. The CDR3 DNA is TGTGCCAGCAGTTTAGTAGGTCCTAACTATGGCTACACCTTC.